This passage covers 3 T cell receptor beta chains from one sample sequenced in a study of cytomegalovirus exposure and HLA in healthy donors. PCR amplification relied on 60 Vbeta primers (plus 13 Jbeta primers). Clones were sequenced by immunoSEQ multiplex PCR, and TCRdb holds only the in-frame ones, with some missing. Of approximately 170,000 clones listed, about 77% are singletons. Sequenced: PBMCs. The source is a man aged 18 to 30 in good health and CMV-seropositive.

The CDR3 nucleotides read TGTGCCAGCAGTTTTACGGACAGGGGTTACGAGCAGTACTTC. It codes for CASSFTDRGYEQYF. The gene calls are TRBV28 and TRBJ2-7; 9 bases agree with TRBD1. CDR1 is MDHEN and CDR2 is SYDVKM in the germline V gene. J lost 4 bases, V lost 3 bases, and 4 bases had no gene match. CDR3 length: 14 residues.

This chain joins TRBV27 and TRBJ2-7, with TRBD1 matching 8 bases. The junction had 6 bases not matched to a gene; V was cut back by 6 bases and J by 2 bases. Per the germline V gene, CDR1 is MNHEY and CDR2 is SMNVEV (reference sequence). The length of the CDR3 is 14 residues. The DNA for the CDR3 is TGTGCCAGCAGATTGACAGGGGATCCCTACGAGCAGTACTTC. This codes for CASRLTGDPYEQYF.

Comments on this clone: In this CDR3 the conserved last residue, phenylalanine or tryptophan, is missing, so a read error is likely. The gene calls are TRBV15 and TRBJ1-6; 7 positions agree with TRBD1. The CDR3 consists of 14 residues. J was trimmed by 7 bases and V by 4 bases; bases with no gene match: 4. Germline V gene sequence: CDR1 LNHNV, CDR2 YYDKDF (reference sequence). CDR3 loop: CATSTGGNNSPLHL. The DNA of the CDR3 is TGTGCCACCAGCACAGGGGGGAACAATTCACCCCTCCACCTT.